This entry is about one TCR beta chain. This specimen belongs to a study of cytomegalovirus exposure and HLA in healthy donors. The CDR3 is made up of 17 amino acids. Germline V gives CDR1 LGHNA, CDR2 YNFKEQ. Between the trimmed V and J ends, which lost 0 bases and 5 bases, there was a span of 18 bases. A multiplex PCR was run with 60 Vbeta primers and 13 Jbeta primers. The assay was immunoSEQ multiplex PCR, and TCRdb's table has in-frame clones only and misses some. The sample includes 120,000 or so clones, around 80% of them seen just once. The sample comprised PBMCs. The clonotype was recovered from a man aged 25 to 40 in good health and CMV-seropositive. This rearrangement joins TRBV4-2 to TRBJ2-3; a possible D gene is TRBD2 (7 bases). For the CDR3, the DNA is TGTGCCAGCAGCCAAGAACTGGGGGGGCCGCAGGAAGATACGCAGTATTTT. It specifies CASSQELGGPQEDTQYF.